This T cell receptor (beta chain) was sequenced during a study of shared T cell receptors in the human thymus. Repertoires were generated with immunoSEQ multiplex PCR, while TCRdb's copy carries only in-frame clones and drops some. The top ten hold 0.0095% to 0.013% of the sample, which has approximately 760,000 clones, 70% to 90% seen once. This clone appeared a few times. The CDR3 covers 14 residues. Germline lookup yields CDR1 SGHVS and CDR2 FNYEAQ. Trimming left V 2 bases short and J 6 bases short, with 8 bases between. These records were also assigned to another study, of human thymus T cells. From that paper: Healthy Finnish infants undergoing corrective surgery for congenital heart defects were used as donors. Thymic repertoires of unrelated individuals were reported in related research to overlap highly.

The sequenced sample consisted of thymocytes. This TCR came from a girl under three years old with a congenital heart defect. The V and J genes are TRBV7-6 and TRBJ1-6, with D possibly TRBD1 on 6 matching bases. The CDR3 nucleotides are TGTGCCAGCAGCTTAAGGGGGAGTAATTCACCCCTCCACTTT. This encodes CASSLRGSNSPLHF.